This TCR beta chain was captured in a study of CD8 T cells in Susac syndrome. As regards this clonotype: Its ends do not fully match the called genes, so a read error is possible.

The V gene's germline CDR1 is SSHAT and CDR2 FNYEAQ (reference sequence). This CDR3 spans 16 amino acids. Random hexamers were used to reverse transcribe an amount of about 0.5 to 1 ug RNA. TCRdb re-called the immunoSEQ multiplex PCR reads with MiXCR, one entry per CDR3 protein. The repertoire includes hundreds of thousands of distinct CDR3 sequences, about 95% of them detected once, and about 0.15% sits in the top ten. Specimen: CD4+ T cells from PBMCs. The rearrangement uses TRBV7-7 and TRBJ2-3, with 8 bases matching TRBD1. The receptor was isolated from a human donor with Susac syndrome. The chain's CDR3 is CASSLGDDRGTDTQYF. The CDR3 DNA reads TGTGCTAGCAGCTTAGGTGATGACAGGGGAACAGATACGCAGTATTTT.